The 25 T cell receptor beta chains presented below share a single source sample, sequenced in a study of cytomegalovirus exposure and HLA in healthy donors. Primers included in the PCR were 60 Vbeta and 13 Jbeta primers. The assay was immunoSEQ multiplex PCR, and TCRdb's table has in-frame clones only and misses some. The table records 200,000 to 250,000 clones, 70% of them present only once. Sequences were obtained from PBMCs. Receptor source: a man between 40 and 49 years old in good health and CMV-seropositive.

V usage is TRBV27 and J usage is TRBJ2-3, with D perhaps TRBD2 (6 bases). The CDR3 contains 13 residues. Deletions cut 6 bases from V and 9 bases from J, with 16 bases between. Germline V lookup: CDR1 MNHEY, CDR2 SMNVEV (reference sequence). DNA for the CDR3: TGTGCCAGCAGCTTAGGGACTCAGAGAACGCAGTATTTT. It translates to CASSLGTQRTQYF.

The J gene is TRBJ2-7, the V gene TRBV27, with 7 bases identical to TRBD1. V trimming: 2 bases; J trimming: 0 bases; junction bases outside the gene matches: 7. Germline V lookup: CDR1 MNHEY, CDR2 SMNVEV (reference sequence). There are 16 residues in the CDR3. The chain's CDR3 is CASSLKGGTYSYEQYF. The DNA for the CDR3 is TGTGCCAGCAGTTTAAAAGGGGGCACATACTCCTACGAGCAGTACTTC.

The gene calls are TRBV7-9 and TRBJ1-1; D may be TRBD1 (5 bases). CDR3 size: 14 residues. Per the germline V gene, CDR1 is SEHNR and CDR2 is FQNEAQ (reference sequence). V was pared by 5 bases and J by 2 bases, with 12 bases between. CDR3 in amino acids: CASSRTFPNTEAFF. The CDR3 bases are TGTGCCAGCAGCCGGACATTTCCAAACACTGAAGCTTTCTTT.

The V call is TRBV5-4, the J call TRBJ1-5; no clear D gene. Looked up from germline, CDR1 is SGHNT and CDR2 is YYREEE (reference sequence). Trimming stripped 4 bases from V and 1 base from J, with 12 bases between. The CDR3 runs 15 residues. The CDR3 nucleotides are TGTGCCAGCAGCGTCAACAGTGAGAGCAATCAGCCCCAGCATTTT. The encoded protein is CASSVNSESNQPQHF. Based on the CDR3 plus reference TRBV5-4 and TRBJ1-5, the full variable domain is ETGVTQSPTHLIKTRGQQVTLRCSSQSGHNTVSWYQQALGQGPQFIFQYYREEENGRGNFPPRFSGLQFPNYSSELNVNALELDDSALYLCASSVNSESNQPQHFGDGTRLSIL.

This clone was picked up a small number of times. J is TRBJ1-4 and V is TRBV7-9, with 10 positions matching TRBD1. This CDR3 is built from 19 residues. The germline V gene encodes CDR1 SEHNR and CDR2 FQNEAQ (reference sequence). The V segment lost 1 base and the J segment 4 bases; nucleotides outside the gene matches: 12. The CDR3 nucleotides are TGTGCCAGCAGCTTAGGACAGGGGGCTTTTTACAACGGTAATGAAAAACTGTTTTTT. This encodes CASSLGQGAFYNGNEKLFF.

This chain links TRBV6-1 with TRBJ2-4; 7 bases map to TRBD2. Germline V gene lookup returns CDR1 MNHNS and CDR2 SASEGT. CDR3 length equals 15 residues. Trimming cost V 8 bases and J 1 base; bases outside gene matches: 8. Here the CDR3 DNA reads TGTGCCAGCTCAAGGGAGGGAAGCGCCAAAAACATTCAGTACTTC. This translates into CASSREGSAKNIQYF.

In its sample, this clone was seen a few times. The CDR3 protein is CASSVGDRGYEQYF. DNA of the CDR3: TGTGCCAGCAGCGTCGGGGACAGGGGCTACGAGCAGTACTTC. J is TRBJ2-7 and V is TRBV9, with 10 bases aligning to TRBD1. The CDR3 length is 14 residues. Germline-derived CDR1 and CDR2 are SGDLS and YYNGEE. V lost 2 bases, J lost 3 bases, and 2 bases stayed unmatched.

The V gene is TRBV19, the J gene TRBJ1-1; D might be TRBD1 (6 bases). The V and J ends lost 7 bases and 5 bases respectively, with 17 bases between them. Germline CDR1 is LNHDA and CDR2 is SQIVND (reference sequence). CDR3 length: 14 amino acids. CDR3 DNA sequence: TGTGCCAGTAAAACCGGGACAACAGGTACTGAAGCTTTCTTT. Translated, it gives CASKTGTTGTEAFF.

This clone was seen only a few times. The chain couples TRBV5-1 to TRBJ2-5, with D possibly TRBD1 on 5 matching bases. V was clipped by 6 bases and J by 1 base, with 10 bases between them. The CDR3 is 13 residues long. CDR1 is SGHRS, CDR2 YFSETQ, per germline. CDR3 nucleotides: TGCGCCAGCATGTTCCAGGGCCAAGAGACCCAGTACTTC. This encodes CASMFQGQETQYF.

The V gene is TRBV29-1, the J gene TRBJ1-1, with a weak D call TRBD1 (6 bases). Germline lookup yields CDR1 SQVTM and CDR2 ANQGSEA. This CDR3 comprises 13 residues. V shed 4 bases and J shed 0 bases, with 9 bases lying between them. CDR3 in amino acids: CSVVGGLNTEAFF. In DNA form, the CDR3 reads TGCAGCGTTGTTGGGGGCTTGAACACTGAAGCTTTCTTT.

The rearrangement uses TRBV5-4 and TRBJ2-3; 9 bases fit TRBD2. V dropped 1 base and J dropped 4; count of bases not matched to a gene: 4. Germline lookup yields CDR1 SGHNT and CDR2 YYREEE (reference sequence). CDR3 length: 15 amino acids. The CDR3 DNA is TGTGCCAGCAGCTTGCGCGCGGGGGGGGCAGATACGCAGTATTTT. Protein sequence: CASSLRAGGADTQYF. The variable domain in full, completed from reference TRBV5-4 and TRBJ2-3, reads ETGVTQSPTHLIKTRGQQVTLRCSSQSGHNTVSWYQQALGQGPQFIFQYYREEENGRGNFPPRFSGLQFPNYSSELNVNALELDDSALYLCASSLRAGGADTQYFGPGTRLTVL.

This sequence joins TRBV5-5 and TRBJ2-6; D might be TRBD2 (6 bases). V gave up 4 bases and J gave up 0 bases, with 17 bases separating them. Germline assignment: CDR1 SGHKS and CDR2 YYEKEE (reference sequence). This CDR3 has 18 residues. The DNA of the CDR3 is TGTGCCAGCAGCGCCGCCGGGACTTACAGCTCTGGGGCCAACGTCCTGACTTTC. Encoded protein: CASSAAGTYSSGANVLTF.

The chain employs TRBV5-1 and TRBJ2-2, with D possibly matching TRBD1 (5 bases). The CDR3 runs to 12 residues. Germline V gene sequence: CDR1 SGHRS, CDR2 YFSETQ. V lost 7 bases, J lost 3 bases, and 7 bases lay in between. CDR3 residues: CASAQDTGELFF. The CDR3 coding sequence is TGCGCCAGCGCACAGGACACCGGGGAGCTGTTTTTT.

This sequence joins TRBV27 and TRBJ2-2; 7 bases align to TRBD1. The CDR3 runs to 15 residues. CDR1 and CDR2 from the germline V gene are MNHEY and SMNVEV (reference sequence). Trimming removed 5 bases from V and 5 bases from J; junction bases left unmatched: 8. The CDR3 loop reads CASSIRDSRTGELFF. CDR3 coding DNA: TGTGCCAGCAGTATTCGGGACAGTCGAACCGGGGAGCTGTTTTTT.

The CDR3 reads CASSPGTGAPGNTF. DNA of the CDR3: TGCGCCAGCAGCCCGGGGACAGGGGCCCCTGGTAACACCTTC. The J gene is TRBJ1-2, the V gene TRBV5-1; TRBD1 matches 10 bases. Germline V lookup: CDR1 SGHRS, CDR2 YFSETQ. After removal of 4 bases from V and 12 bases from J, the junction contained 12 bases not matched to a gene. This CDR3 comprises 14 residues.

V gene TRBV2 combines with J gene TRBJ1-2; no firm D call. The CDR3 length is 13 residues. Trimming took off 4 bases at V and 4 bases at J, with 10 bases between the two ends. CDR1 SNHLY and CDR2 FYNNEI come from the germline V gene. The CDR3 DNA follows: TGTGCCAGCAGTGGGAGTACTTTCTATGGCTACACCTTC. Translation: CASSGSTFYGYTF.

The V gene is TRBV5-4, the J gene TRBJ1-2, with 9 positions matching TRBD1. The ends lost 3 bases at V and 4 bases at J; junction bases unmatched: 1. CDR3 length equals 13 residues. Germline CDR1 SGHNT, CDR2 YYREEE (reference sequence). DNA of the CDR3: TGTGCCAGCAGCTCGACAGGGGGCTATGGCTACACCTTC. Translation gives CASSSTGGYGYTF.

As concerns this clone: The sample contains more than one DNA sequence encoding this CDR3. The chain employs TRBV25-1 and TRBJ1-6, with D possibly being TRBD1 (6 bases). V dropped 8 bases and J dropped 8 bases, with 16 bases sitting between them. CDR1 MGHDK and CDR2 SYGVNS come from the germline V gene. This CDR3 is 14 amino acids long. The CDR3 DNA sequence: TGTGCCAGCCCCGGGACGGGGGGCGATTCACCCCTCCACTTT. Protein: CASPGTGGDSPLHF. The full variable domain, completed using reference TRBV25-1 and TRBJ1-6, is EADIYQTPRYLVIGTGKKITLECSQTMGHDKMYWYQQDPGMELHLIHYSYGVNSTEKGDLSSESTVSRIRTEHFPLTLESARPSHTSQYLCASPGTGGDSPLHFGNGTRLTVT.

The CDR3 protein is CASSPSGSKAFF. The CDR3 DNA follows: TGTGCCAGCAGCCCAAGCGGCAGTAAAGCTTTCTTT. This sequence joins TRBV7-9 and TRBJ1-1; no definite D call. The CDR3 loop spans 12 amino acids. Trimming took off 5 bases at V and 9 bases at J, with 13 bases between the two ends. Germline loops: CDR1 SEHNR, CDR2 FQNEAQ (reference sequence). Full variable domain (outside the CDR3, taken from reference TRBV7-9 and TRBJ1-1): DTGVSQNPRHKITKRGQNVTFRCDPISEHNRLYWYRQTLGQGPEFLTYFQNEAQLEKSRLLSDRFSAERPKGSFSTLEIQRTEQGDSAMYLCASSPSGSKAFFGQGTRLTVV.

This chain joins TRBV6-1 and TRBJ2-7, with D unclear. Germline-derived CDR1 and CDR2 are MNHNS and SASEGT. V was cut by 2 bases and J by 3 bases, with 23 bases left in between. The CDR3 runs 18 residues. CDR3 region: CASSELERLGLFIYEQYF. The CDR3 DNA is TGTGCCAGCAGTGAATTGGAGAGGTTAGGATTATTTATCTACGAGCAGTACTTC.

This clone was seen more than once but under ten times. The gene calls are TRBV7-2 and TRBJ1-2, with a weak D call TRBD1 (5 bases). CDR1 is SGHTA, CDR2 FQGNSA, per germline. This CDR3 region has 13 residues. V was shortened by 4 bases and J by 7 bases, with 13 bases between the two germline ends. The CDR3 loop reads CASSSGKLGGYTF. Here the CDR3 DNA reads TGTGCCAGCAGCTCAGGGAAGTTAGGTGGCTACACCTTC.

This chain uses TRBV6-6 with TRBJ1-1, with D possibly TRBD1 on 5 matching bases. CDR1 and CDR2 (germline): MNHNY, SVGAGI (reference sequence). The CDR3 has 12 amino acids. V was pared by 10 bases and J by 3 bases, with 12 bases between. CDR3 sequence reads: CATREDDTEAFF. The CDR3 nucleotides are TGTGCCACCAGGGAGGACGACACTGAAGCTTTCTTT.

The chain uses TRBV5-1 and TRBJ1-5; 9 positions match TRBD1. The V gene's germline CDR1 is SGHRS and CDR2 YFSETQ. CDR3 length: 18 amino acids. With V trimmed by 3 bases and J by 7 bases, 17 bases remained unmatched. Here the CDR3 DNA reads TGCGCCAGCAGCTCACTACAGGGGGCGCTGGGGTACGGGCAGCCCCAGCATTTT. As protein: CASSSLQGALGYGQPQHF.

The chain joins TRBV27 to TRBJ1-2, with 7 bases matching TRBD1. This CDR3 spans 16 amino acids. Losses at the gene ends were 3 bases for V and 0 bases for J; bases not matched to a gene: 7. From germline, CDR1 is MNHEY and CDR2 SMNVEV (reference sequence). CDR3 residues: CASSFLAGGANYGYTF. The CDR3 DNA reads TGTGCCAGCAGTTTCCTGGCAGGGGGAGCTAACTATGGCTACACCTTC.

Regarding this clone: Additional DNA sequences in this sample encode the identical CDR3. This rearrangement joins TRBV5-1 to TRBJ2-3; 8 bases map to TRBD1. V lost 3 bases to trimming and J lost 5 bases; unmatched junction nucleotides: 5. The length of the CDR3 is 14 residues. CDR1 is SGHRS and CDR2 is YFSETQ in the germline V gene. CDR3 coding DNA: TGCGCCAGCAGCTCAGGACAGGGACAAGATACGCAGTATTTT. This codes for CASSSGQGQDTQYF.